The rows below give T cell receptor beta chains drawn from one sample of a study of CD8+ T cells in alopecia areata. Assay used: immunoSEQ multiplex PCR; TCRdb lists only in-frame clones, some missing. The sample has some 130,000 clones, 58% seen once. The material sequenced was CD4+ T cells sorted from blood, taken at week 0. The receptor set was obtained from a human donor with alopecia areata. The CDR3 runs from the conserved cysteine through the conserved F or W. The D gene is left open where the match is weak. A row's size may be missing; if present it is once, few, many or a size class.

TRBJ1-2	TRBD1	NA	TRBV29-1	TGCAGCGTCCTACAGGGGGAAAACTATGGCTACACCTTC	CSVLQGENYGYTF
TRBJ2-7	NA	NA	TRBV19	TGTGCCAGTAGTTCCCGGACATCCCCCTACGAGCAGTACTTC	CASSSRTSPYEQYF
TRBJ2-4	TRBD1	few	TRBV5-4	TGTGCCAGCAGCCTGGACAGGGGGAGGAGGAACATTCAGTACTTC	CASSLDRGRRNIQYF
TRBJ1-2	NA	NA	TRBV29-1	TGCAGCGTTGTCTGGGCAGGGTCCAACTATGGCTACACCTTC	CSVVWAGSNYGYTF
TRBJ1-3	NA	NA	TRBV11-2	TGTGCCAGCAGCCTTCGGACCGTCTCTGGAAACACCATATATTTT	CASSLRTVSGNTIYF
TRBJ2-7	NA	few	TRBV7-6	TGTGCCAGCAGCCACGGTAACGAGCAGTACTTC	CASSHGNEQYF
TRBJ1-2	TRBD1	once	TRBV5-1	TGCGCCAGCAGCTGGTCCGGGACAGGGGACGGCTACACCTTC	CASSWSGTGDGYTF
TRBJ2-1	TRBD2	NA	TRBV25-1	TGTGCCAGCAGTTCACTCGGGACTAGCGACAATGAGCAGTTCTTC	CASSSLGTSDNEQFF
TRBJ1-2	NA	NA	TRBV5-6	TGTGCCAGCAGCTTGGACAGGAACCATGGCTACACCTTC	CASSLDRNHGYTF
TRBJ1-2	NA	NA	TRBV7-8	TGTGCCAGCAGCTTAGCCCAGGGAGGTGGCTACACCTTC	CASSLAQGGGYTF
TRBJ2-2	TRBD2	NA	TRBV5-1	TGCGCCAGCAGCTTTACCGGGACTAGCGGAGCGAACACCGGGGAGCTGTTTTTT	CASSFTGTSGANTGELFF
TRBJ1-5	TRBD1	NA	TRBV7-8	TGTGCCAGCAGCTCACGACAGGGGTGGGGCAATCAGCCCCAGCATTTT	CASSSRQGWGNQPQHF
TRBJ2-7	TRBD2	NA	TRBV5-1	TGCGCCAGCACCCGCGGCTCTGCGGGAGGCGCCGAGCAGTACTTC	CASTRGSAGGAEQYF
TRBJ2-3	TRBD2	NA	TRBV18	TGTGCCAGCTCACCGCCCGCGGGAGGAATGGTTACGCAATATTTT	CASSPPAGGMVTQYF
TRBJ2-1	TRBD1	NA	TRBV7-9	TGTGCCAGCAGCTTAGTTTCCGGGACAGGTGTTAGGCAGTTCTTC	CASSLVSGTGVRQFF
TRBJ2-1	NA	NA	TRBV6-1	TGTGCCAGCAGGAGGGACGCAGGGTACTACAATGAGCAGTTCTTC	CASRRDAGYYNEQFF
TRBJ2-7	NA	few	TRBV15	TGTGCCACCAGCCCTTCACTCGGGGGTTACGAGCAGTACTTC	CATSPSLGGYEQYF
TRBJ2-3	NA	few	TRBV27	TGTGCCAGCAGCGGTTATCGCACAGATACGCAGTATTTT	CASSGYRTDTQYF
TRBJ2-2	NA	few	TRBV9	TGTGCCAGCAGCGTAGCTGGCCAGCGGAGATACACCGGGGAGCTGTTTTTT	CASSVAGQRRYTGELFF
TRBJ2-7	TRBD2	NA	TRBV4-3	TGCGCCAGCAGCCAAGTTTACGGGAGGGCCGTCTACGAGCAGTACTTC	CASSQVYGRAVYEQYF
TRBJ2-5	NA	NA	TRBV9	TGTGCCAGCAGCGTGGCACTAGGAGAGACCCAGTACTTC	CASSVALGETQYF
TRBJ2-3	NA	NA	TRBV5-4	TGTGCCAGCAGCTTGAGGACAGATACGCAGTATTTT	CASSLRTDTQYF
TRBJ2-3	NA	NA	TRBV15	TGTGCCACCAGCAGAGTTTTTAGAGATACGCAGTATTTT	CATSRVFRDTQYF
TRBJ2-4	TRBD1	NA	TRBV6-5	TGTGCCAGCAGTGGGACAGAGTGGGACATTCAGTACTTC	CASSGTEWDIQYF
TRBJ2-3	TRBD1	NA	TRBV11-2	TGTGCCAGCAGCCCAGACAGGGAAGATACGCAGTATTTT	CASSPDREDTQYF
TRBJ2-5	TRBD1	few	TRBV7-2	TGTGCCAGCAGCGTACAGGGGGAAGAGACCCAGTACTTC	CASSVQGEETQYF
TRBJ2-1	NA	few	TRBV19	TGTGCCAGTAGTACTGGGAATCGCAATGAGCAGTTCTTC	CASSTGNRNEQFF
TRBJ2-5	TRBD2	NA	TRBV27	TGTGCCAGCAGCTGGACTAGAGAAGAGACCCAGTACTTC	CASSWTREETQYF
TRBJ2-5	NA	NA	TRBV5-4	TGTGCCAGCAGCTTGCCCAAGGAGACCCAGTACTTC	CASSLPKETQYF
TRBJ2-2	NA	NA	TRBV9	TGTGCCAGCAGCGTAGGGAGCCTCCCGTTAGGGGAGCTGTTTTTT	CASSVGSLPLGELFF
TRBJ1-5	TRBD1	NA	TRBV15	TGTGCCACCAGCAGAGATCGGGACAGCAGGCAGCCCCAGCATTTT	CATSRDRDSRQPQHF
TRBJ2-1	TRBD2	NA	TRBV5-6	TGTGCCAGCAGCATGGGACTAGCGGACTACAATGAGCAGTTCTTC	CASSMGLADYNEQFF
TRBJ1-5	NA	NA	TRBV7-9	TGTGCCAGCAGCCCCGGGACGGGCAATCAGCCCCAGCATTTT	CASSPGTGNQPQHF
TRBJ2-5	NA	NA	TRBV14	TGTGCCAGCAGCCAAGATTTTTCAAGGGGGTTGGAGACCCAGTACTTC	CASSQDFSRGLETQYF
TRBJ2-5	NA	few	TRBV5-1	TGCGCCAGCAGCGGGTCCCCCACAGGACCTGGGGAGACCCAGTACTTC	CASSGSPTGPGETQYF
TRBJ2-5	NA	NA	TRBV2	TGTGCCAGCAGTGAAGAGACGAAAGAGACCCAGTACTTC	CASSEETKETQYF
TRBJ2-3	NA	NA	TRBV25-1	TGTGCCAGCAGTGATAGGGACCGAGGACTTTTTGCCACAGATACGCAGTATTTT	CASSDRDRGLFATDTQYF
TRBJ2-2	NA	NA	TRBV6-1	TGTGCCAGCAGTGGGTTGAGGGGCGGGGAGCTGTTTTTT	CASSGLRGGELFF
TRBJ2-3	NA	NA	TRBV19	TGTGCCAGTTCTACCCGACAGCCCAAGCAGTATTTT	CASSTRQPKQYF
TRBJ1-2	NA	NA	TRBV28	TGTGCCAGCAGTTTACCGGGGGCCGGCTACACCTTC	CASSLPGAGYTF
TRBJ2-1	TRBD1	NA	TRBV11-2	TGTGCCAGCAGCTTAAGGGGGACAGCGCGAAATGCTGAGCAGTTCTTC	CASSLRGTARNAEQFF
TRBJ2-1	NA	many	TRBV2	TGTGCCAGCAGTGTGGACTCTTTGTCCATGCAGTTCTTC	CASSVDSLSMQFF
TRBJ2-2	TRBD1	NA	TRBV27	TGTGCCAGCAGTTTCCCTTCCGGGACAGGGATCACCGGGGAGCTGTTTTTT	CASSFPSGTGITGELFF
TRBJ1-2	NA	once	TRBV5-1	TGCGCCAGCAGCGGGGGACAACCTGAGAAAACCTTC	CASSGGQPEKTF
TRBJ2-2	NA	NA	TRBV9	TGTGCCAGCACCTTTGAGGCAGGCGGAACCGGGGAGCTGTTTTTT	CASTFEAGGTGELFF
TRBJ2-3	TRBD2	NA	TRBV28	TGTGCCAGCAGTCTTCTAGCGGTAGCGGGGGATACGCAGTATTTT	CASSLLAVAGDTQYF